The source of this T cell receptor beta chain is a study of blood T cell repertoires in COVID-19. Background on the study: Sites across the United States, Italy and Spain contributed samples from acute and convalescent COVID-19. Sources were T cells, B-cell-depleted T cells, or PBMCs; the material itself was cDNA or gDNA.

In the authors' workflow: Amplification from reference gene primers served as the basis for estimated nucleated cell counts. Sequencing was performed with immunoSEQ multiplex PCR; in TCRdb, only in-frame clones are kept and a portion is missing. D and trimming come from the DNA, and the V and J calls and clone size come from that table. The table records about 65,000 clones, approximately 95% of them present only once. The sequence came from a man between 65 and 85 years old with active COVID-19. The sequencing input was peripheral blood.

This CDR3 is CASSPPNRQGGDTQYF. The CDR3 DNA reads TGTGCCAGCTCACCACCTAACCGACAGGGAGGAGATACGCAGTATTTT. The V and J genes are TRBV18 and TRBJ2-3; possible D gene TRBD1, 7 bases. The CDR3 consists of 16 residues. CDR1 and CDR2 from the germline V gene are KGHSH and LQKENI. V dropped 0 bases and J dropped 5 bases, with 15 bases sitting between them.